This entry concerns a single T cell receptor beta chain. The source of the sample is a study of blood T cell repertoires in COVID-19. Across the whole study: COVID-19 samples from acute and convalescent phases originated in the United States, Italy and Spain. Nucleic acid was either cDNA or gDNA, and it came from T cells, B-cell-depleted T cells, or PBMCs.

The V gene lost 2 bases and the J gene lost 2 bases, with 10 bases spanning the gap. CDR3 length: 14 residues. The germline V gene has CDR1 LGHDT and CDR2 YNNKEL (reference sequence). As handled by the study authors: Estimated nucleated cell counts came from reference gene primer amplification. Clones were read by immunoSEQ multiplex PCR, and TCRdb kept only the in-frame ones, dropping some. For V, J and clone size, that table is used; D and trimming come from the DNA. The sample lists about 180,000 clones, roughly 88% seen once, with roughly 4.2% in the top ten. Sample: peripheral blood. The sequence was obtained from a woman in her twenties or thirties with acute or convalescent COVID-19. This chain connects TRBV3-1 (or the pseudogene TRBV3-2) to TRBJ2-7; no clear D gene. The CDR3 protein is CASSQRVLTYEQYF. In DNA form, the CDR3 reads TGTGCCAGCAGCCAAAGAGTCCTTACCTACGAGCAGTACTTC.